This TCR beta chain came from a study of T-cell reconstitution after alpha-beta-depleted transplantation in children. Unique molecular identifiers were incorporated when the TCRbeta library was constructed. TCRdb re-called the PCR reads through MiXCR, storing one row per CDR3 protein. The data hold about 360,000 distinct CDR3 sequences, with 10% to 15% observed a single time. This clonotype has a handful of counts. Per germline, CDR1 SQVTM and CDR2 ANQGSEA. Unmatched junction bases numbered 14, after V lost 8 bases and J lost 3 bases. This CDR3 is built from 16 residues. The sequencing here drew on PBMCs, taken from the stem cell graft. This TCR was recovered from a human donor who donated a stem cell graft to a child with Fanconi anemia. The genes are TRBV29-1 and TRBJ2-1; 9 positions agree with TRBD2. The CDR3 spells CSWGNLGSGGYNEQFF. Written as DNA, the CDR3 is TGCAGCTGGGGTAACTTAGGTAGCGGGGGCTACAATGAGCAGTTCTTC.